This TCR beta chain was documented in a study of blood T cell repertoires in COVID-19. Background on the study: The origin of the acute and convalescent COVID-19 samples was the United States, Italy and Spain.

Assay used: immunoSEQ multiplex PCR; TCRdb lists only in-frame clones, some missing. The sample shows a few hundred thousand clones, around 88% of them seen only once. The germline CDR1 and CDR2 sequences are MDHEN and SYDVKM. The V end was cut by 6 bases, the J end by 3 bases, with 8 bases between. This CDR3 is built from 12 residues. This clone was seen more than once but under ten times. This same CDR3 is encoded by further DNA sequences in the sample. The sequence was collected from a young man with acute or convalescent COVID-19. The V gene is TRBV28, the J gene TRBJ1-1; D is ambiguous. Sequences were obtained from peripheral blood. In DNA form, the CDR3 reads TGTGCCAGCAGCCTAGGATACACTGAAGCTTTCTTT. This encodes CASSLGYTEAFF.